Here is one T cell receptor beta chain with its context. The source of the sample is a study of blood T cell repertoires in COVID-19. Background on the study: Collection of acute and convalescent COVID-19 samples took place in the United States, Italy and Spain. Sample material is recorded as cDNA or gDNA derived from T cells, B-cell-depleted T cells, or PBMCs.

In the original analysis: Estimation of nucleated cell counts was performed using reference gene primer amplification. Some clones are missing from TCRdb's copy, which holds only in-frame ones; the method was immunoSEQ multiplex PCR. The V and J calls and clone size were taken over from that table, and D and trimming were inferred from the DNA. Altogether tens of thousands of clones are present, about 90% being singletons, with the ten largest covering about 7.6%. V lost 6 bases and J lost 2; bases outside the gene matches: 6. Germline V gene lookup returns CDR1 WSHSY and CDR2 SAAADI. The CDR3 runs to 14 residues.

The material sequenced was peripheral blood. This receptor was identified in a woman in her 70s with acute or convalescent COVID-19. This chain joins TRBV10-2 and TRBJ1-1, with 7 bases fitting TRBD1. As DNA, the CDR3 is TGCGCCAGCAGATGGGACAGAATAAACACTGAAGCTTTCTTT. Translation gives CASRWDRINTEAFF.